A single TCR beta chain is shown here with its context. What it binds is unknown. V was shortened by 3 bases and J by 2 bases, with 21 bases between the two germline ends. This CDR3 is built from 18 residues. Germline CDR1 and CDR2: SGHKS and YYEKEE (reference sequence). Populations isolated by sorting all had purity greater than 95%. This record belongs to a study of beta chain features in type 1 diabetes. Study results and caveats: A greater similarity of naive, central memory and Treg TCRB repertoires was seen among patients than among healthy donors. Fewer insertions but more deletions were seen at VDJ junctions in type 1 diabetes patients. The influence of HLA type on TCRB rearrangement stayed undetermined. When Type 1 diabetes patients were examined, their TCRB CDR3s proved moderately but significantly shorter in all four CD4+ subsets.

Expressed TCRB transcripts were sequenced because the entire RNA isolate underwent reverse transcription. TCRdb's copy holds only in-frame clones and misses some; the assay was immunoSEQ multiplex PCR. The repertoire holds around 280,000 clones, about 15% seen once, with roughly 0.015% in the top ten. The source material was naive CD4+ T cells from blood. This chain uses TRBV5-5 with TRBJ2-1; D may be TRBD2 (6 bases). The receptor was isolated from a man between 18 and 35 years old with type 1 diabetes. The CDR3 region is CASSWALGTGMTYNEQFF. CDR3 nucleotide sequence: TGTGCCAGCAGCTGGGCCCTCGGGACTGGTATGACCTACAATGAGCAGTTCTTC.